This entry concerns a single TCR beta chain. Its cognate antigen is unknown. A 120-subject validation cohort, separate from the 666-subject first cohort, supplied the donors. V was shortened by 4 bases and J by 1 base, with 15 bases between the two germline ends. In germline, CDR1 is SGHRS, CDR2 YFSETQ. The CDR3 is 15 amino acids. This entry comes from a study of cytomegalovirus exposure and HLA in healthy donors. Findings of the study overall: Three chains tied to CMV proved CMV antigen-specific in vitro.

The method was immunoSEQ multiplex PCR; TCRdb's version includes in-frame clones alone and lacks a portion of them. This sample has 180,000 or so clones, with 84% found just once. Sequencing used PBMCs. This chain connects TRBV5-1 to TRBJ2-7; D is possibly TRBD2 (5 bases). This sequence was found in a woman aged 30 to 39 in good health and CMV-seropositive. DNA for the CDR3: TGCGCCAGCAGCCCGGGAATCGCCTCTTCCTACGAGCAGTACTTC. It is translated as CASSPGIASSYEQYF.